The next 28 T cell receptor beta chains were all read from a single sample in a study of early T cells in non-severe SARS-CoV-2 infection. TCRdb re-called the 5' RACE reads through MiXCR, storing one row per CDR3 protein. In the table there are about 59,000 distinct CDR3 sequences, 11% of which are singletons. The sequenced sample was whole blood. The origin of the receptors is an adult who was a healthcare worker with PCR-confirmed SARS-CoV-2 infection or an uninfected control (not recorded which).

This clonotype showed up many times. The gene calls are TRBV6-5 and TRBJ2-2; no reliable D call. In germline, CDR1 is MNHEY, CDR2 SVGAGI. V dropped 6 bases and J dropped 6 bases, with 14 bases sitting between them. The CDR3 has 14 residues. The CDR3: CASRNYRVAGELFF. The DNA of the CDR3 is TGTGCCAGCAGGAATTATAGGGTCGCCGGGGAGCTGTTTTTT.

This rearrangement joins TRBV7-2 to TRBJ1-6; perhaps TRBD1 as D (5 bases). The CDR3 is 14 amino acids. Germline values: CDR1 SGHTA, CDR2 FQGNSA. V was cut by 6 bases and J by 7 bases, with 13 bases left in between. In DNA, the CDR3 is TGTGCCAGCAGTAACGACTGGGGGAATTCACCCCTCCACTTT. Its protein is CASSNDWGNSPLHF.

The sample holds a few counts of this clonotype. The J gene is TRBJ1-1, the V gene TRBV27, with D perhaps matching TRBD1 (5 bases). V shed 6 bases and J shed 5 bases, with 13 bases lying between them. Germline-derived CDR1 and CDR2 are MNHEY and SMNVEV (reference sequence). There are 13 residues in the CDR3. The CDR3 region has the DNA TGTGCCAGCAGCCCGGCGGGGGGGACTGAAGCTTTCTTT. Encoded protein: CASSPAGGTEAFF.

This clonotype was counted many times. The chain couples TRBV7-2 to TRBJ1-1; the match to TRBD1 covers 7 bases. J gave up 4 bases and V 2 bases, and 1 base lay outside the gene matches. This CDR3 is built from 13 residues. Germline V CDR1 and CDR2: SGHTA, FQGNSA. CDR3 coding DNA: TGTGCCAGCAGCTTAAACAGGGGCACTGAAGCTTTCTTT. Translated: CASSLNRGTEAFF.

This clonotype has ten or more counts. The chain has TRBV6-5 and TRBJ2-7; D call uncertain. Trimming removed 7 bases at V and 4 bases at J, with 14 bases between. The CDR3 runs 13 residues. The germline CDR1 and CDR2 sequences are MNHEY and SVGAGI. The CDR3 region is CASTKTIGYEQYF. Here the CDR3 DNA reads TGTGCCAGCACTAAAACTATCGGTTACGAGCAGTACTTC.

This clonotype was found a few times. The chain links TRBV10-3 to TRBJ1-1; D is uncertain. The CDR3 runs to 13 residues. CDR1 is ENHRY, CDR2 SYGVKD, per germline. V lost 2 bases, J lost 6 bases, and 10 bases lay in between. Here the CDR3 reads CAISEDDWAEAFF. DNA of the CDR3: TGTGCCATCAGTGAGGATGACTGGGCTGAAGCTTTCTTT.

This clonotype was seen at least ten times. The chain combines TRBV6-5 with TRBJ2-3, with 8 bases fitting TRBD1. Looked up from germline, CDR1 is MNHEY and CDR2 is SVGAGI. The CDR3 sequence is 15 residues long. The V gene end was trimmed by 3 bases and the J gene end by 1 base; junction bases not matched to a gene: 3. The CDR3 protein is CASSYGGQGTDTQYF. CDR3 sequence (DNA): TGTGCCAGCAGTTATGGGGGACAGGGCACAGATACGCAGTATTTT.

This clonotype was seen many times. J is TRBJ2-2 and V is TRBV15; 9 nucleotides align to TRBD1. The CDR3 is made up of 17 amino acids. J was trimmed by 4 bases and V by 3 bases; bases with no gene match: 9. Per the germline V gene, CDR1 is LNHNV and CDR2 is YYDKDF (reference sequence). CDR3 in amino acids: CATSRGPGTGTTGELFF. CDR3 in DNA: TGTGCCACCAGCAGGGGGCCCGGGACAGGGACCACCGGGGAGCTGTTTTTT.

Only a few counts were recorded for this clonotype. V usage is TRBV10-3 and J usage is TRBJ1-3, with TRBD1 identical over 8 bases. CDR1 is ENHRY, CDR2 SYGVKD, per germline. The CDR3 loop spans 14 amino acids. J lost 1 base, V lost 4 bases, and 0 bases had no gene match. CDR3 region: CAISGTGSGNTIYF. The CDR3 DNA follows: TGTGCCATCAGTGGGACAGGGTCTGGAAACACCATATATTTT.

This clonotype appeared many times. The V call is TRBV7-8, the J call TRBJ2-1, with D perhaps being TRBD1 or TRBD2 (5 bases each). The ends were cut back, 5 bases at V and 7 bases at J, with 12 bases in the middle. This CDR3 is built from 13 residues. Germline lookup yields CDR1 SGHVS and CDR2 FQNEAQ. The CDR3: CASSRGPENEQFF. The CDR3, as DNA: TGTGCCAGCAGCCGGGGCCCTGAGAATGAGCAGTTCTTC. Variable domain in full (rest from reference TRBV7-8 and TRBJ2-1): GAGVSQSPRYKVAKRGQDVALRCDPISGHVSLFWYQQALGQGPEFLTYFQNEAQLDKSGLPSDRFFAERPEGSVSTLKIQRTQQEDSAVYLCASSRGPENEQFFGPGTRLTVL.

This clonotype has a count of ten or more. This chain uses TRBV7-6 with TRBJ1-2; 7 positions match TRBD1. Germline values: CDR1 SGHVS, CDR2 FNYEAQ. The CDR3 runs 15 residues. J was trimmed by 6 bases and V by 1 base; bases with no gene match: 8. The CDR3 DNA reads as TGTGCCAGCAGCTTAGAGAGAGGGGGCGATCATGGCTACACCTTC. It yields the protein CASSLERGGDHGYTF. The whole variable domain, remainder taken from reference TRBV7-6 and TRBJ1-2, is GAGVSQSPRYKVTKRGQDVALRCDPISGHVSLYWYRQALGQGPEFLTYFNYEAQQDKSGLPNDRFSAERPEGSISTLTIQRTEQRDSAMYRCASSLERGGDHGYTFGSGTRLTVV.

V usage is TRBV29-1 and J usage is TRBJ1-1; D perhaps matches TRBD1 (5 bases). Germline V CDR1 and CDR2: SQVTM, ANQGSEA. The CDR3 has 12 residues. The germline V and J ends were trimmed by 4 bases and 11 bases, with 17 bases remaining between them. In DNA, the CDR3 is TGCAGCGTTGGGTTCGGGGCAGATACGGCTTTCTTT. This sequence encodes CSVGFGADTAFF. The whole variable domain, remainder taken from reference TRBV29-1 and TRBJ1-1, is SAVISQKPSRDICQRGTSLTIQCQVDSQVTMMFWYRQQPGQSLTLIATANQGSEATYESGFVIDKFPISRPNLTFSTLTVSNMSPEDSSIYLCSVGFGADTAFFGQGTRLTVV.

The chain has TRBV11-2 and TRBJ2-1; TRBD1 aligns across 7 bases. V shed 5 bases, J shed 5 bases, and the junction held 12 bases outside the gene matches. The CDR3 spans 16 residues. The germline V gene has CDR1 SGHAT and CDR2 FQNNGV. This CDR3 is CASSVTGDRIHNEQFF. CDR3 DNA sequence: TGTGCCAGCAGCGTCACAGGGGACCGTATTCACAATGAGCAGTTCTTC.

The sample holds many counts of this clonotype. The rearrangement joins TRBV7-2 to TRBJ1-2; D may be TRBD1 (5 bases). Germline V gives CDR1 SGHTA, CDR2 FQGNSA. The germline V and J ends were trimmed by 5 bases and 4 bases, with 17 bases remaining between them. There are 15 residues in the CDR3. CDR3 nucleotides: TGTGCCAGCAGCCCCCGGACAAGGAATAGCTATGGCTACACCTTC. Translating gives CASSPRTRNSYGYTF.

In its sample, this clonotype was seen many times. The CDR3 is CASNRDGYNQPQHF. CDR3 nucleotides: TGTGCCAGCAACCGGGACGGATACAATCAGCCCCAGCATTTT. The chain combines TRBV5-5 with TRBJ1-5, with TRBD1 as a possible D gene (5 bases). CDR1 and CDR2 (germline): SGHKS, YYEKEE (reference sequence). Between the trimmed V and J ends, which lost 6 bases and 3 bases, there was a span of 13 bases. The length of the CDR3 is 14 residues.

This clonotype was detected a few times. The chain uses TRBV15 and TRBJ2-4; D remains ambiguous. Trimming took off 5 bases at V and 7 bases at J, with 18 bases between the two ends. Germline values: CDR1 LNHNV, CDR2 YYDKDF (reference sequence). The CDR3 totals 15 residues. CDR3 region: CATSGQKPSLNIQYF. CDR3 sequence (DNA): TGTGCCACCAGCGGCCAAAAACCCTCGCTGAACATTCAGTACTTC.

In its sample, this clonotype was seen many times. The rearrangement uses TRBV6-5 and TRBJ1-1; D ambiguous. Germline assignment: CDR1 MNHEY and CDR2 SVGAGI. CDR3 length equals 12 residues. Between the trimmed V and J ends, which lost 4 bases and 1 base, there was a span of 4 bases. CDR3 DNA sequence: TGTGCCAGCAGTTCAGGGAACACTGAAGCTTTCTTT. Its protein product is CASSSGNTEAFF.

This clonotype was seen a few times. The chain couples TRBV5-1 to TRBJ2-1; maybe TRBD2 (5 bases). CDR1 and CDR2 from the germline V gene are SGHRS and YFSETQ. The CDR3 runs to 17 residues. V was clipped by 4 bases and J by 0 bases, with 17 bases between them. Here the CDR3 reads CASSSGWRLSSYNEQFF. The CDR3 nucleotides read TGCGCCAGCAGCAGCGGTTGGAGACTAAGCTCCTACAATGAGCAGTTCTTC.

The table lists this clonotype with a few counts. The CDR3 reads CASSVDGVGGNTIYF. For the CDR3, the DNA is TGTGCCAGCAGCGTAGATGGCGTAGGGGGAAACACCATATATTTT. This chain joins TRBV9 and TRBJ1-3, with D uncertain. The CDR3 totals 15 residues. Deletions cut 0 bases from V and 4 bases from J, with 11 bases between. Per germline, CDR1 SGDLS and CDR2 YYNGEE. Using reference TRBV9 and TRBJ1-3 for the parts outside the CDR3, the full variable domain is DSGVTQTPKHLITATGQRVTLRCSPRSGDLSVYWYQQSLDQGLQFLIQYYNGEERAKGNILERFSAQQFPDLHSELNLSSLELGDSALYFCASSVDGVGGNTIYFGEGSWLTVV.

This clonotype was recorded many times. This chain connects TRBV10-1 to TRBJ1-1, with a tentative D call TRBD1 (5 bases). CDR1 is WNHNN and CDR2 is SYGVQD in the germline V gene (reference sequence). Trimming left V 0 bases short and J 1 base short, with 9 bases between. The CDR3 extends over 15 amino acids. As DNA, the CDR3 is TGCGCCAGCAGTGAGTCCAGGGCCGGGAACACTGAAGCTTTCTTT. Translation: CASSESRAGNTEAFF.

At least ten counts were recorded for this clonotype. The chain recombines TRBV19 with TRBJ1-5; D possibly corresponds to TRBD1 (5 bases). The germline V gene encodes CDR1 LNHDA and CDR2 SQIVND (reference sequence). The V and J ends lost 3 bases and 4 bases respectively, with 10 bases between them. There are 14 residues in the CDR3. The CDR3 DNA follows: TGTGCCAGTAGTATCTCCCAGGGAAATCAGCCCCAGCATTTT. It translates to CASSISQGNQPQHF. The complete variable domain, with remaining parts taken from reference TRBV19 and TRBJ1-5, reads DGGITQSPKYLFRKEGQNVTLSCEQNLNHDAMYWYRQDPGQGLRLIYYSQIVNDFQKGDIAEGYSVSREKKESFPLTVTSAQKNPTAFYLCASSISQGNQPQHFGDGTRLSIL.

V is TRBV6-5 and J is TRBJ2-3; 9 bases are shared with TRBD1. The J segment lost 3 bases and the V segment lost 4 bases, leaving 5 bases of the junction unmatched. The length of the CDR3 is 15 residues. From germline, CDR1 is MNHEY and CDR2 SVGAGI. CDR3 region: CASSLTGTGTDTQYF. DNA for the CDR3: TGTGCCAGCAGTTTAACCGGGACAGGGACAGATACGCAGTATTTT.

The table lists this clonotype with a few counts. In DNA, the CDR3 is TGTGCCAGCAGCCCTCCCGTTGGGCCCGGTGAAGCTTTCTTT. As protein: CASSPPVGPGEAFF. The V and J genes are TRBV9 and TRBJ1-1; unclear D gene. The germline V gene encodes CDR1 SGDLS and CDR2 YYNGEE. The CDR3 loop spans 14 amino acids. V dropped 4 bases and J dropped 7 bases, with 17 bases sitting between them.

The chain combines TRBV7-9 with TRBJ2-1, with D possibly TRBD2 on 6 matching bases. Germline loops: CDR1 SEHNR, CDR2 FQNEAQ (reference sequence). Trimming took 3 bases from V and 7 from J, leaving 22 bases between them. The CDR3 loop spans 17 amino acids. CDR3 amino acids: CASSLDQGLPSSNEQFF. The CDR3 bases are TGTGCCAGCAGCTTGGACCAGGGACTCCCCAGTTCTAATGAGCAGTTCTTC.

This clonotype was picked up a small number of times. The V and J genes are TRBV7-2 and TRBJ2-7, with D unresolved. Trimming pared 2 bases from V and 7 bases from J, leaving 18 bases between. The CDR3 totals 15 residues. The germline V gene has CDR1 SGHTA and CDR2 FQGNSA. DNA for the CDR3: TGTGCCAGCAGCTTATATATGCTCCCCTCTCGGGAGCAGTACTTC. Translating it yields CASSLYMLPSREQYF.

This clonotype was seen repeatedly, ten times or more. The V call is TRBV13, the J call TRBJ1-1; D gene uncertain. Deletions cut 0 bases from V and 5 bases from J, with 10 bases between. CDR1 is PRHDT, CDR2 FYEKMQ, per germline (reference sequence). CDR3 size: 14 residues. CDR3 protein: CASSLGGTATEAFF. CDR3 bases: TGTGCCAGCAGCTTAGGTGGCACAGCTACTGAAGCTTTCTTT.

The V call is TRBV29-1, the J call TRBJ1-2; 8 bases are a match to TRBD1. J lost 8 bases, V lost 6 bases, and 8 bases had no gene match. Germline V lookup: CDR1 SQVTM, CDR2 ANQGSEA. The CDR3 contains 12 residues. CDR3 DNA: TGCAGCGTCGCTCAGGGGGCAAGAGGCTACACCTTC. Its protein is CSVAQGARGYTF.

This clonotype has at least ten counts. The chain joins TRBV6-2 or TRBV6-3 to TRBJ2-7; D may match TRBD1 or TRBD2 (5 bases each). The CDR3 has 15 amino acids. V lost 5 bases to trimming and J lost 4 bases, with 18 bases between them. The germline gives CDR1 MNHEY, CDR2 SVGEGT. In nucleotides, the CDR3 is TGTGCCAGCAGTAGCGGCAGGGTTCGGCTATACGAGCAGTACTTC. Encoded protein: CASSSGRVRLYEQYF.